This TCR beta chain was sequenced for a study of T cells in Graves' hyperthyroidism and ophthalmopathy. Study-level background: The authors collected peripheral blood at initial diagnosis, before any treatment. Study-level findings and limits: A median 6.5 months before onset, the model predicted ophthalmopathy.

RNA transcripts yielded amplified TCR beta CDR3 regions. First-round RT-PCR targeting the TCR CDR3 was performed with the HTBI primer set. A single record per CDR3 protein comes from TCRdb applying MiXCR to the multiplex PCR reads. Of around 690,000 distinct CDR3 sequences in the sample, roughly 20% are singletons; the top ten hold more than 30%. This clonotype has more than one count but fewer than ten. The antigen remains unidentified. Patients having uncontrolled infection, another autoimmune disease, pregnancy or lactation were not included. Germline CDR1 LGHDT, CDR2 YNNKEL (reference sequence). This CDR3 comprises 16 residues. The J segment lost 10 bases and the V segment lost 1 base, leaving 9 bases of the junction unmatched.

The TCR was taken from a man aged 25 to 40 with Graves' ophthalmopathy. The chain is built from TRBV3-1 and TRBJ2-1; 11 nucleotides align to TRBD2. What was sequenced was blood. CDR3: CASSQGTLAGVVEQFF. CDR3 DNA sequence: TGTGCCAGCAGCCAAGGTACACTAGCGGGAGTCGTCGAGCAGTTCTTC.